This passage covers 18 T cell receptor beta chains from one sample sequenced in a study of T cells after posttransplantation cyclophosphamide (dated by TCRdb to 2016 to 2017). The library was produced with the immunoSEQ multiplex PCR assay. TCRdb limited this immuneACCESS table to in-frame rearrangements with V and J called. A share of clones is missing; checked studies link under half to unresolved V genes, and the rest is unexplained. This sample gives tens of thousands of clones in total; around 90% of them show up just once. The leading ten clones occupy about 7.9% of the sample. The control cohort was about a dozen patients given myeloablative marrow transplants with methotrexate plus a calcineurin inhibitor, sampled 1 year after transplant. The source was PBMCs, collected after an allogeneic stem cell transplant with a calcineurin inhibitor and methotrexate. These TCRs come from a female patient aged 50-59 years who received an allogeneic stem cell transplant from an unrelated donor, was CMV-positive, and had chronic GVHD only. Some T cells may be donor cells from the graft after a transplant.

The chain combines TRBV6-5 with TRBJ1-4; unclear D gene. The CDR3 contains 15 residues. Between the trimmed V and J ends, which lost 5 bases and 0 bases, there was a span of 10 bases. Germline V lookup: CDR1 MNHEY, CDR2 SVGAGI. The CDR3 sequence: CASSPRGSTNEKLFF. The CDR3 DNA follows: TGTGCCAGCAGTCCCCGGGGTTCAACTAATGAAAAACTGTTTTTT.

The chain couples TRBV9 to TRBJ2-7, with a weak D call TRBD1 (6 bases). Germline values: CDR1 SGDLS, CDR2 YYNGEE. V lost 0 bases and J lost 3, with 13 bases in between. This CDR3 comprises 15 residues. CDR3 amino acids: CASSVEGRGGYEQYF. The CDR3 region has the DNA TGTGCCAGCAGCGTAGAGGGCAGGGGTGGCTACGAGCAGTACTTC.

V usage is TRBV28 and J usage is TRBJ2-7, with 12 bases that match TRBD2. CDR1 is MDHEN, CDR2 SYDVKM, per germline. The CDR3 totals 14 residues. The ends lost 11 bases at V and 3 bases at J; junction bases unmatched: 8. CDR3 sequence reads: CAVVTSGSFYEQYF. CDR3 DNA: TGTGCCGTGGTGACTAGCGGGAGTTTCTACGAGCAGTACTTC.

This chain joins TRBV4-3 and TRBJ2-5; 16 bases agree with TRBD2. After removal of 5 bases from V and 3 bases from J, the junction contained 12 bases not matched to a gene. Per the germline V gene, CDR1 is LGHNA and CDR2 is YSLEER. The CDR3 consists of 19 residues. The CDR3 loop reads CASSKGTSGRAREEETQYF. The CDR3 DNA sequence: TGCGCCAGCAGCAAAGGGACTAGCGGGAGGGCCCGGGAGGAAGAGACCCAGTACTTC.

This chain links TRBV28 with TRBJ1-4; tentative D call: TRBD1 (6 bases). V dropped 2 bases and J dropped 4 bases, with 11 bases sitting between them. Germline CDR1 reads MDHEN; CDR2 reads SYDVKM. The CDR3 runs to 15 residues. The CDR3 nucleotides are TGTGCCAGCAGTTTAACACAGGGACGTAATGAAAAACTGTTTTTT. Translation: CASSLTQGRNEKLFF. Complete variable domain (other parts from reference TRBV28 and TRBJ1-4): DVKVTQSSRYLVKRTGEKVFLECVQDMDHENMFWYRQDPGLGLRLIYFSYDVKMKEKGDIPEGYSVSREKKERFSLILESASTNQTSMYLCASSLTQGRNEKLFFGSGTQLSVL.

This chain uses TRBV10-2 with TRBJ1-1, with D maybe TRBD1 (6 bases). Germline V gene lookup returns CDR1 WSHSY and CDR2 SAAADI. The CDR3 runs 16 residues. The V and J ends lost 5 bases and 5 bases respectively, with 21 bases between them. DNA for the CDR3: TGCGCCAGCAGTCTGGGCAGGGGATACGGGGGGACTGAAGCTTTCTTT. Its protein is CASSLGRGYGGTEAFF.

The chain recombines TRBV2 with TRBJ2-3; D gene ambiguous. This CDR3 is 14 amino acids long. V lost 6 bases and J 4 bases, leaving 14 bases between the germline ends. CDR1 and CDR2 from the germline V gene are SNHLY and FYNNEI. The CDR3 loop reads CASRGLILADTQYF. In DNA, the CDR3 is TGTGCCAGCAGGGGCCTGATCTTGGCAGATACGCAGTATTTT. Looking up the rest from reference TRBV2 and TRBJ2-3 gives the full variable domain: EPEVTQTPSHQVTQMGQEVILRCVPISNHLYFYWYRQILGQKVEFLVSFYNNEISEKSEIFDDQFSVERPDGSNFTLKIRSTKLEDSAMYFCASRGLILADTQYFGPGTRLTVL.

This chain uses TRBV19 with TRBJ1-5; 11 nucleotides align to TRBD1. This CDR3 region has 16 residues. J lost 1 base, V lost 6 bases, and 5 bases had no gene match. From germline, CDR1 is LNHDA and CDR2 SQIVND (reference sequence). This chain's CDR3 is CASSGQGAQSNQPQHF. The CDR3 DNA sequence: TGTGCCAGTAGCGGACAGGGGGCGCAGAGCAATCAGCCCCAGCATTTT.

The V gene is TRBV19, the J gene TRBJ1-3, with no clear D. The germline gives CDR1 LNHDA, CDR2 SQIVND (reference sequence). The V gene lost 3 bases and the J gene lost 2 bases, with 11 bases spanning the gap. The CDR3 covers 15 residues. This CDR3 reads CASSMRLRAGNTIYF. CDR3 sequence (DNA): TGTGCCAGTAGTATGAGACTTCGGGCTGGAAACACCATATATTTT.

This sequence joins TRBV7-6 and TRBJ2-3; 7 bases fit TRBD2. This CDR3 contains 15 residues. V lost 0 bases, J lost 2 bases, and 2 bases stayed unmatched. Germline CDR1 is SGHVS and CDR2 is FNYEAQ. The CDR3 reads CASSLAGRYTDTQYF. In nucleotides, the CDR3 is TGTGCCAGCAGCTTAGCCGGGAGGTACACAGATACGCAGTATTTT.

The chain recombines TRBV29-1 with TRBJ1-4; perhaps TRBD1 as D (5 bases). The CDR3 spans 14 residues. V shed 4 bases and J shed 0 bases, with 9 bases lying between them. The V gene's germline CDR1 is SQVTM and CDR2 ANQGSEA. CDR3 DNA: TGCAGCGTTGGCTGGGGGGCAACTAATGAAAAACTGTTTTTT. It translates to CSVGWGATNEKLFF. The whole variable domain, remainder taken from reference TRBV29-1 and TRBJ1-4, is SAVISQKPSRDICQRGTSLTIQCQVDSQVTMMFWYRQQPGQSLTLIATANQGSEATYESGFVIDKFPISRPNLTFSTLTVSNMSPEDSSIYLCSVGWGATNEKLFFGSGTQLSVL.

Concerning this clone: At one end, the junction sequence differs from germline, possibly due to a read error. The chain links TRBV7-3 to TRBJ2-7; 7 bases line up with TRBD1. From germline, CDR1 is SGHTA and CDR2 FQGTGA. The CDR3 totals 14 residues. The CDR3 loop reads CASSLRTGSSEQYF. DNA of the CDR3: TGTGCCAGCAGCTTGCGGACAGGATCCTCCGAGCAGTACTTC.

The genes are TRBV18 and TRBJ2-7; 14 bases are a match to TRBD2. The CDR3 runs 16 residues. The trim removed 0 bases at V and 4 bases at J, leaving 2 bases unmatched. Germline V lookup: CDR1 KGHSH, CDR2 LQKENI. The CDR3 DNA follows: TGTGCCAGCTCACCACCGGGACTAGCGGGAGCATACGAGCAGTACTTC. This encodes CASSPPGLAGAYEQYF.

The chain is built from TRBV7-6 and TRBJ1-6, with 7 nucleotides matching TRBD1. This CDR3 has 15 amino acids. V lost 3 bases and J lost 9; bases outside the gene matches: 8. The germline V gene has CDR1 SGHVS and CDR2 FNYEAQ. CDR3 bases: TGTGCCAGCAGCTTGGTAATACAGGGGATTTCACCCCTCCACTTT. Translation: CASSLVIQGISPLHF.

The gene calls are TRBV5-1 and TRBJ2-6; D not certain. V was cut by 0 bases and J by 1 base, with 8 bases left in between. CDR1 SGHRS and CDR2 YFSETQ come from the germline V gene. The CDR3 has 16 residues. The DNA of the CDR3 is TGCGCCAGCAGCTTGGCGCCAGATTCTGGGGCCAACGTCCTGACTTTC. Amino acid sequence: CASSLAPDSGANVLTF. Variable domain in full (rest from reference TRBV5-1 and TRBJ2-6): KAGVTQTPRYLIKTRGQQVTLSCSPISGHRSVSWYQQTPGQGLQFLFEYFSETQRNKGNFPGRFSGRQFSNSRSEMNVSTLELGDSALYLCASSLAPDSGANVLTFGAGSRLTVL.

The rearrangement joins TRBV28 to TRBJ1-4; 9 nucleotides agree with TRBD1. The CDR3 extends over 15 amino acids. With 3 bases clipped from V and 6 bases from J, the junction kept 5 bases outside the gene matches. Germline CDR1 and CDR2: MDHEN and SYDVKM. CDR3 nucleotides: TGTGCCAGCAGTTTCCAAGACAGGGGGTATGAAAAACTGTTTTTT. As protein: CASSFQDRGYEKLFF.

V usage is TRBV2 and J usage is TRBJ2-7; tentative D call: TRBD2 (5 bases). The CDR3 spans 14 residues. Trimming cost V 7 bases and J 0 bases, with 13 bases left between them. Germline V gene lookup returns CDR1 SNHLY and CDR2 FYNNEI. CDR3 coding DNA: TGTGCCAGCATTCCGCCCGGGAACTCCTACGAGCAGTACTTC. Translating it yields CASIPPGNSYEQYF.

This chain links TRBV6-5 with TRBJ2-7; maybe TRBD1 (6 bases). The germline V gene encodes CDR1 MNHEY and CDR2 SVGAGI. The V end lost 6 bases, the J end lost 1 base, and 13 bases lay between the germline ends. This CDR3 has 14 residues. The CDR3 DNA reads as TGTGCCAGCAGGGTTATACAGGGTTCCTACGAGCAGTACTTC. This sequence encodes CASRVIQGSYEQYF.